This passage covers 12 T cell receptor beta chains from one sample sequenced in a study of OX40 agonist ivuxolimab in advanced cancers. TCRdb keeps only in-frame clones here, not all; method: immunoSEQ multiplex PCR. The table includes tens of thousands of clones, 90% detected once. The input for sequencing was CD4+ or CD8+ T cells sorted from blood, taken in a trial of the OX40 agonist ivuxolimab. Receptor source: an adult with an advanced solid tumor such as melanoma, head and neck, liver or kidney cancer.

This clone appeared a single time. The chain couples TRBV28 to TRBJ2-6; D call uncertain. The ends were cut back, 3 bases at V and 0 bases at J, with 15 bases in the middle. CDR1 MDHEN and CDR2 SYDVKM come from the germline V gene. The CDR3 totals 18 residues. CDR3 sequence: CASSLFTLRHSGANVLTF. CDR3 coding DNA: TGTGCCAGCAGTTTGTTTACCCTTCGCCACTCTGGGGCCAACGTCCTGACTTTC.

The CDR3: CASSLVLGELFF. In DNA form, the CDR3 reads TGTGCCAGCAGCTTGGTTTTGGGGGAGCTGTTTTTT. V is TRBV5-4 and J is TRBJ2-2; D is undetermined. The germline gives CDR1 SGHNT, CDR2 YYREEE (reference sequence). Trimming cost V 0 bases and J 8 bases, with 5 bases left between them. The length of the CDR3 is 12 residues.

This clone has only a few counts. The rearrangement uses TRBV19 and TRBJ1-2; weak D call: TRBD1 (6 bases). The CDR3 is 12 amino acids. V dropped 9 bases and J dropped 5 bases, with 13 bases sitting between them. Germline CDR1 LNHDA, CDR2 SQIVND (reference sequence). The CDR3 reads CASDRGGYGYTF. Here the CDR3 DNA reads TGTGCCAGCGACAGAGGGGGATATGGCTACACCTTC.

This chain uses TRBV5-1 with TRBJ2-6, with D hard to call. The germline CDR1 and CDR2 sequences are SGHRS and YFSETQ. The CDR3 loop spans 15 amino acids. The V end lost 4 bases, the J end lost 0 bases, and 8 bases lay between the germline ends. As DNA, the CDR3 is TGCGCCAGCAGCATAGGAAGCTCTGGGGCCAACGTCCTGACTTTC. This gives the protein CASSIGSSGANVLTF.

The chain couples TRBV7-8 to TRBJ1-2; tentative D call: TRBD1 (6 bases). CDR3 length equals 14 residues. CDR1 and CDR2 (germline): SGHVS, FQNEAQ. V dropped 5 bases and J dropped 8 bases, with 18 bases sitting between them. In nucleotides, the CDR3 is TGTGCCAGCAGCCTAGGGGGATTTTCGAGCGGCTACACCTTC. Translation: CASSLGGFSSGYTF.

This CDR3 reads CASMAATNEKLFF. CDR3 in DNA: TGTGCCAGCATGGCAGCAACTAATGAAAAACTGTTTTTT. The chain employs TRBV27 and TRBJ1-4; D gene uncertain. This CDR3 comprises 13 residues. Germline CDR1 and CDR2: MNHEY and SMNVEV (reference sequence). The V and J ends lost 7 bases and 0 bases respectively, with 6 bases between them. Complete variable domain (other parts from reference TRBV27 and TRBJ1-4): EAQVTQNPRYLITVTGKKLTVTCSQNMNHEYMSWYRQDPGLGLRQIYYSMNVEVTDKGDVPEGYKVSRKEKRNFPLILESPSPNQTSLYFCASMAATNEKLFFGSGTQLSVL.

J is TRBJ2-7 and V is TRBV5-6; D could derive from TRBD1 or TRBD2 (5 bases each). The CDR3 runs to 15 residues. The germline CDR1 and CDR2 sequences are SGHDT and YYEEEE. With 3 bases removed from V and 1 base from J, the gap between germline ends came to 14 bases. DNA for the CDR3: TGTGCCAGCAGCTCGATGCGGTGGGGGTCCTACGAGCAGTACGTC. The encoded protein is CASSSMRWGSYEQYV.

The genes are TRBV19 and TRBJ2-3, with no clear D. Germline CDR1 reads LNHDA; CDR2 reads SQIVND (reference sequence). The germline V and J ends were trimmed by 4 bases and 0 bases, with 2 bases remaining between them. The length of the CDR3 is 12 residues. CDR3 in amino acids: CASSKSTDTQYF. DNA of the CDR3: TGTGCCAGTAGTAAAAGCACAGATACGCAGTATTTT.

To note about this clone: One end of the junction varies from germline; a read error may be responsible. The gene calls are TRBV4-1 and TRBJ1-2; possible D gene TRBD1, 5 bases. Per germline, CDR1 MGHRA and CDR2 YSYEKL. The CDR3 has 17 residues. CDR3 amino acids: CASGQGLLGGANYGYTF. As DNA, the CDR3 is TGCGCCAGCGGCCAAGGATTGCTGGGGGGAGCTAACTATGGCTACACCTTC.

This clone has a handful of counts. The genes are TRBV29-1 and TRBJ1-1; D not certain. Germline V gene data show CDR1 as SQVTM and CDR2 as ANQGSEA. Trimming took off 1 base at V and 1 base at J, with 16 bases between the two ends. The CDR3 extends over 16 amino acids. The CDR3 DNA sequence: TGCAGCGTTGAAGCGGTTCCCGGCAGAGCGAACACTGAAGCTTTCTTT. Its translation is CSVEAVPGRANTEAFF.

V and J are TRBV7-9 and TRBJ1-4; D not resolved. V dropped 11 bases and J dropped 5 bases, with 15 bases sitting between them. Germline V lookup: CDR1 SEHNR, CDR2 FQNEAQ (reference sequence). The CDR3 is made up of 13 amino acids. The CDR3 DNA reads as TGTGCCGTGCTGGAGAGCGGGAATGAAAAACTGTTTTTT. Translating it yields CAVLESGNEKLFF.

The chain has TRBV7-3 and TRBJ2-2; D might be TRBD1 or TRBD2, each matching 5 bases. This CDR3 contains 16 residues. The V gene's germline CDR1 is SGHTA and CDR2 FQGTGA. V was cut by 3 bases and J by 4 bases, with 15 bases left in between. CDR3 amino acids: CASSLSGTPGTGELFF. The CDR3 DNA sequence: TGTGCCAGCAGCTTGTCCGGGACCCCGGGCACCGGGGAGCTGTTTTTT.